This is a list of T cell receptor beta chains from one sample in a study of T cell repertoires in cytomegalovirus infection. Each CDR3 protein is one row after TCRdb ran MiXCR on the reads. The table shows some 220,000 distinct CDR3 sequences, with roughly 6.5% occurring only once. The sequencing input was PBMCs. The receptors derive from a human donor in good health (CMV status not recorded). Some clones in this sample may be carry-over from other donors' samples. Both conserved end residues are part of each CDR3. Each record gives: CDR3 protein, J gene, clone size, V gene. Expanded clones get a size class; other rows say once, few or many, or leave the size out.

CDR3 protein: CASSPWEEVNEQFF
J gene: TRBJ2-1
clone size: many
V gene: TRBV11-2

CDR3 protein: CASSNRAQPQHF
J gene: TRBJ1-5
clone size: many
V gene: TRBV7-2

CDR3 protein: CASSFSGRGGNYEQYF
J gene: TRBJ2-7
clone size: many
V gene: TRBV7-6

CDR3 protein: CASSYGSLGPQHF
J gene: TRBJ1-5
clone size: few
V gene: TRBV6-2/TRBV6-3

CDR3 protein: CASSATAAGGTDTQYF
J gene: TRBJ2-3
clone size: -
V gene: TRBV7-6

CDR3 protein: CSARDRHRGHDGYTF
J gene: TRBJ1-2
clone size: many
V gene: TRBV20-1

CDR3 protein: CASSLVHQETQYF
J gene: TRBJ2-5
clone size: many
V gene: TRBV7-2

CDR3 protein: CASSLGAGEAFF
J gene: TRBJ1-1
clone size: many
V gene: TRBV28

CDR3 protein: CASSYTGLQETQYF
J gene: TRBJ2-5
clone size: many
V gene: TRBV12-3/TRBV12-4

CDR3 protein: CSAKHDSSYNSPLHF
J gene: TRBJ1-6
clone size: many
V gene: TRBV20-1

CDR3 protein: CAIRREDEQYF
J gene: TRBJ2-7
clone size: -
V gene: TRBV10-3

CDR3 protein: CSARDMDRGESPLHF
J gene: TRBJ1-6
clone size: -
V gene: TRBV20-1

CDR3 protein: CSARKEGRETQYF
J gene: TRBJ2-5
clone size: many
V gene: TRBV20-1